This T cell receptor beta chain appears in the sequencing data of a study of cytomegalovirus exposure and HLA in healthy donors. Study conclusions and caveats: Rare TCR sequences predominated, though certain public TCRs were found in many donors. Reports state that TCR beta sequences accurately predicted most subjects' HLA-A and HLA-B alleles. HLA alleles were associated with roughly 17,000 TCR beta sequences in a later analysis at 0.05 false discovery rate.

Recording of this donor's CMV serostatus was not done. Of note for this clone: Its antigen remains unknown.

The V gene lost 8 bases and the J gene lost 0 bases, with 13 bases spanning the gap. This CDR3 comprises 14 residues. Germline V gene lookup returns CDR1 LNHDA and CDR2 SQIVND (reference sequence). PCR was performed using 60 Vbeta and 13 Jbeta primers. TCRdb's table, derived via immunoSEQ multiplex PCR, lists solely in-frame clones and lacks some. There are around 150,000 clones in the sample; 65% to 90% occur only once, and 1.9% lies in the top ten. The chain uses TRBV19 and TRBJ1-2; D not resolved. The sequenced sample consisted of PBMCs. This TCR was recovered from a human donor in good health. In DNA form, the CDR3 reads TGTGCCAGTGGCGGGCAGTTTCCTAACTATGGCTACACCTTC. Residues: CASGGQFPNYGYTF.